This TCR beta chain was recorded in a study of shared clonotypes between healthy human individuals. Naive CD4+ cells were CD45RA-selected; the remaining cells were memory. Study conclusions and caveats: Genetic and exposure-history diversity was limited by the few donors. Clonotypes shared by all four sorted-subset donors had higher generation probabilities than non-shared clonotypes. Richness estimates generally favored naive over memory subsets.

Comments on this clone: Antigen specificity is unknown.

The protocol was immunoSEQ multiplex PCR, while the TCRdb copy is restricted to in-frame clones and leaves out a portion. The table records a few million clones, about nine tenths of them present only once. The V gene's germline CDR1 is MGHRA and CDR2 YSYEKL. The CDR3 runs to 14 residues. The V end lost 4 bases, the J end lost 6 bases, and 12 bases lay between the germline ends. The sample comprised naive CD4+ T cells from PBMCs. Subset described: CD45RA+ positively selected. This chain connects TRBV4-1 to TRBJ1-4, with unresolved D. This clonotype was sampled from a man aged 18 to 30 in good health. Some clones in this sample may be carry-over from other donors' samples. The CDR3 DNA sequence: TGCGCCAGCAGCCTCCCACCCGGCGATGAAAAACTGTTTTTT. Its protein is CASSLPPGDEKLFF.